A selection of T cell receptor beta chains follows, all from one sample in a study of shared clonotypes between healthy human individuals. TCRdb's table, derived via immunoSEQ multiplex PCR, lists solely in-frame clones and lacks some. In the table there are hundreds of thousands of clones, roughly 80% of which are singletons. Specimen: memory CD4+ T cells sorted from blood. The receptor source for this set is a man aged 25 to 40 in good health. Each CDR3 is given without its conserved first and last residue. Fields, in order: V gene, clone size, CDR3 protein. The listing skips clone size in some rows; elsewhere it reads once, few, many or a size class.

TRBV10-3 | - | AISESRTSTDTQY
TRBV28 | - | ASTSKGSPGWDTQY
TRBV11-3 | few | ASSLGAGGSYNEQF
TRBV18 | - | ASSTMGLAGSYNEQF
TRBV28 | few | ASSPDLSTEQY
TRBV5-1 | few | ASWLEGEYEQY
TRBV5-1 | few | ASSLVLGGTEAF
TRBV2 | - | ASSRGGETQY
TRBV6-5 | - | ASSYSSGRLNTEAF
TRBV11-2 | once | ASSLAQGTRTYEQY
TRBV11-3 | - | ASSLDQSTDTQY
TRBV11-2 | - | ASSLVRDTQY
TRBV28 | - | ASSQLAESSYNEQF
TRBV5-8 | once | ASSPGTVHDYEQY
TRBV5-1 | - | ASSHRDSEKLF
TRBV5-1 | - | ASSGRGLAGRGEQF
TRBV10-2 | once | ASSPGTGYKWVKF
TRBV11-2 | many | ASSFEGAETQY
TRBV10-3 | - | ASMAQGYNQPQH
TRBV5-1 | - | ASSSEIAGGPFGEQF
TRBV9 | few | ASSVVPGLAGGVADTQY
TRBV5-6 | medium-sized | ASSRDIYEQY
TRBV7-2 | few | ASSQSDRVWTGELF
TRBV11-3 | once | ASSLGDRGVGPSYNEQF
TRBV2 | few | ASSTRSGTEQF
TRBV19 | - | ASSITATNEKLF
TRBV7-3 | - | ASSYGRGFNNEQF
TRBV10-2 | few | ASTLTGSSTDTQY
TRBV2 | - | ASQWGPDTQY
TRBV10-2 | - | ASSEGQADTYEQY
TRBV6-1 | - | ASILSAGGTNEQF
TRBV7-3 | - | ASSPWAKETQY
TRBV7-2 | - | ASSFTGRRDEQY
TRBV6-1 | - | ASSGGTSSNQPQH
TRBV18 | - | ASSPRGDYGYT
TRBV2 | - | ASSGPGDIQY
TRBV28 | - | ASSYEGHSYEQY
TRBV11-2 | - | ASSLVTSVPDTQY
TRBV18 | - | ASSPDRKNTEAF
TRBV13 | - | ASSLYGGRTTFTYEQY
TRBV2 | once | ASTDLGQAAKNIQY
TRBV15 | - | ATSLAGGRELF
TRBV5-4 | - | ASSLDPTGVQETQY
TRBV7-9 | - | ASSFTPLAGRRLGEQY
TRBV14 | - | ASSLRGADSSYGYT